This TCR beta chain stems from a study of radiotherapy plus CTLA-4 blockade in lung cancer. Study details: In around 17% of patients, objective responses were seen; 31% had disease control.

CDR3 size: 14 residues. The germline gives CDR1 SQVTM, CDR2 ANQGSEA. V lost 4 bases to trimming and J lost 5 bases; unmatched junction nucleotides: 7. In chemo-refractory metastatic non-small-cell lung cancer, patients got ipilimumab CTLA-4 blockade together with focal radiation. Profiling relied on immunoSEQ multiplex PCR, and the TCRdb table lists in-frame clones only, not all of them. Among about 97,000 clones listed, roughly 74% were seen once. In its sample, this clone was seen a few times. Its antigen is undetermined. Findings of the study overall: Among reported predictors of response, early blood T cell clone dynamics with interferon-beta performed best. Tumor-origin TCR clones grew in blood after radiotherapy plus ipilimumab.

V is TRBV29-1 and J is TRBJ1-1, with 10 bases matching TRBD1. The source of this sequence is a human donor with non-small cell lung cancer who had a partial response to radiotherapy plus ipilimumab. Some clones in this sample may be carry-over from other donors' samples. Sequences were derived from peripheral blood, sampled from a patient treated with radiotherapy plus ipilimumab. The CDR3 coding sequence is TGCAGCGTTGTTGGGACAGGGGTGGGGACTGAAGCTTTCTTT. Translated, it gives CSVVGTGVGTEAFF.